Listed below are T cell receptor beta chains from one sample, sequenced in a study of shared clonotypes between healthy human individuals. Clones were sequenced by immunoSEQ multiplex PCR, and TCRdb holds only the in-frame ones, with some missing. The repertoire holds millions of clones, with approximately 92% as singletons. The sequenced material came from naive CD4+ T cells sorted from blood. Receptors originate from a man between 18 and 35 years old in good health. CDR3s include the opening cysteine and the closing phenylalanine or tryptophan. D genes are given only for firm matches. Size is stated for part of the rows, as once, few or many counts, or as a class when the clone is expanded.

clone_size: NA
j_call: TRBJ1-1
v_call: TRBV5-1
d_call: NA
cdr3_nt: TGCGCCAGCAGCTTGGCCTGGGGGAACACTGAAGCTTTCTTT
cdr3_aa: CASSLAWGNTEAFF

clone_size: once
j_call: TRBJ1-2
v_call: TRBV7-9
d_call: NA
cdr3_nt: TGTGCCAGCAGCCCACCAGGCTCCTATGGCTACACCTTC
cdr3_aa: CASSPPGSYGYTF

clone_size: NA
j_call: TRBJ1-2
v_call: TRBV4-1
d_call: TRBD1
cdr3_nt: TGCGCCAGCAGCCAAGCCGGGACAGGGGGCTTTGGCTACACCTTC
cdr3_aa: CASSQAGTGGFGYTF

clone_size: once
j_call: TRBJ2-3
v_call: TRBV5-1
d_call: TRBD2
cdr3_nt: TGCGCCAGCAGCTCAGCGGGGGCCGCCACAGATACGCAGTATTTT
cdr3_aa: CASSSAGAATDTQYF

clone_size: NA
j_call: TRBJ2-7
v_call: TRBV7-9
d_call: TRBD2
cdr3_nt: TGTGCCAGCAGCTTAGCCACTAGCGGCGGTGGGTACGAGCAGTACTTC
cdr3_aa: CASSLATSGGGYEQYF

clone_size: NA
j_call: TRBJ1-1
v_call: TRBV13
d_call: TRBD1
cdr3_nt: TGTGCCAGCAGCTCCAGACAGGGGGGCGGCACTGAAGCTTTCTTT
cdr3_aa: CASSSRQGGGTEAFF

clone_size: NA
j_call: TRBJ1-4
v_call: TRBV6-5
d_call: NA
cdr3_nt: TGTGCCAGCAGTTACGGGGGGGCCGCTAATGAAAAACTGTTTTTT
cdr3_aa: CASSYGGAANEKLFF

clone_size: NA
j_call: TRBJ2-3
v_call: TRBV6-6
d_call: NA
cdr3_nt: TGTGCCAGCACCAAAGTACCAACTCCCACAGATACGCAGTATTTT
cdr3_aa: CASTKVPTPTDTQYF

clone_size: NA
j_call: TRBJ1-4
v_call: TRBV25-1
d_call: NA
cdr3_nt: TGTGCCAGCAGTGAATATGGCTCAGGAGCAACTAATGAAAAACTGTTTTTT
cdr3_aa: CASSEYGSGATNEKLFF

clone_size: NA
j_call: TRBJ1-4
v_call: TRBV30
d_call: NA
cdr3_nt: TGTGCCTGGACGGGGACTAATGAAAAACTGTTTTTT
cdr3_aa: CAWTGTNEKLFF

clone_size: NA
j_call: TRBJ2-7
v_call: TRBV10-2
d_call: TRBD2
cdr3_nt: TGCGCCAGCGTTGGTAGCGGGAGTTACGAGCAGTACTTC
cdr3_aa: CASVGSGSYEQYF

clone_size: NA
j_call: TRBJ2-1
v_call: TRBV18
d_call: NA
cdr3_nt: TGTGCCAGCTCACCGTTTCTAGCCGTAAGCTCCTACAATGAGCAGTTCTTC
cdr3_aa: CASSPFLAVSSYNEQFF

clone_size: once
j_call: TRBJ2-5
v_call: TRBV7-9
d_call: NA
cdr3_nt: TGTGCCAGCAGCCCCCAAGGAGAGACCCAGTACTTC
cdr3_aa: CASSPQGETQYF

clone_size: NA
j_call: TRBJ2-3
v_call: TRBV18
d_call: TRBD2
cdr3_nt: TGTGTCAGCTCACTCGGACTAGCGGGTATAGATACGCAGTATTTT
cdr3_aa: CVSSLGLAGIDTQYF

clone_size: NA
j_call: TRBJ1-1
v_call: TRBV19
d_call: NA
cdr3_nt: TGTGCCAGTAGTATTCAGGGCAACTCGAACACTGAAGCTTTCTTT
cdr3_aa: CASSIQGNSNTEAFF

clone_size: NA
j_call: TRBJ2-7
v_call: TRBV7-2
d_call: NA
cdr3_nt: TGTGCCAGCAGCTTAGGCCGGGTGACCGAGCAGTACTTC
cdr3_aa: CASSLGRVTEQYF

clone_size: NA
j_call: TRBJ2-1
v_call: TRBV7-2
d_call: TRBD1
cdr3_nt: TGTGCCAGCAGCTCGGGACAGGGGCCAAGCGGGCAGTTCTTC
cdr3_aa: CASSSGQGPSGQFF

clone_size: NA
j_call: TRBJ2-2
v_call: TRBV28
d_call: NA
cdr3_nt: TGTGCCAGCAGTTTAGGGGTCAAACTCCCGAACACCGGGGAGCTGTTTTTT
cdr3_aa: CASSLGVKLPNTGELFF

clone_size: NA
j_call: TRBJ2-5
v_call: TRBV14
d_call: TRBD2
cdr3_nt: TGTGCCAGCAGCCAACGGACTAGCGGGAGGGCCTGGGAGACCCAGTACTTC
cdr3_aa: CASSQRTSGRAWETQYF

clone_size: once
j_call: TRBJ1-4
v_call: TRBV28
d_call: TRBD1
cdr3_nt: TGTGCCAGCAGTAGACGACAGGGTGCTAATGAAAAACTGTTTTTT
cdr3_aa: CASSRRQGANEKLFF

clone_size: NA
j_call: TRBJ2-5
v_call: TRBV28
d_call: NA
cdr3_nt: TGTGCCAGCAGTTCGGGGGTGGAGACCCAGTACTTC
cdr3_aa: CASSSGVETQYF

clone_size: NA
j_call: TRBJ1-2
v_call: TRBV27
d_call: NA
cdr3_nt: TGTGCCAGCAGTTTAAGGGGGTATGGCTACACCTTC
cdr3_aa: CASSLRGYGYTF

clone_size: few
j_call: TRBJ1-5
v_call: TRBV28
d_call: NA
cdr3_nt: TGTGCCAGCAGTGATCAAAACAGACGGCCCCAGCATTTT
cdr3_aa: CASSDQNRRPQHF

clone_size: NA
j_call: TRBJ2-7
v_call: TRBV5-1
d_call: NA
cdr3_nt: TGCGCCAGCAGCTTGGCCGAAGGAATCCACTACGAGCAGTACTTC
cdr3_aa: CASSLAEGIHYEQYF

clone_size: NA
j_call: TRBJ2-1
v_call: TRBV29-1
d_call: TRBD2
cdr3_nt: TGCAGCGTTGAAGATACCGGACTAGCGGGCTACAATGAGCAGTTCTTC
cdr3_aa: CSVEDTGLAGYNEQFF

clone_size: NA
j_call: TRBJ2-3
v_call: TRBV5-1
d_call: NA
cdr3_nt: TGCGCCAGCAGCTTGCTAAGCACAGATACGCAGTATTTT
cdr3_aa: CASSLLSTDTQYF

clone_size: once
j_call: TRBJ1-1
v_call: TRBV5-6
d_call: NA
cdr3_nt: TGTGCCAGCAGCTCGACAGTGCTACCACTGATGGGTTTCTTT
cdr3_aa: CASSSTVLPLMGFF

clone_size: NA
j_call: TRBJ1-6
v_call: TRBV13
d_call: TRBD1
cdr3_nt: TGTGCCAGCAGCTCCCTTGGGACAGGGAATTCTTCACCCCTCCACTTT
cdr3_aa: CASSSLGTGNSSPLHF

clone_size: NA
j_call: TRBJ1-1
v_call: TRBV5-1
d_call: NA
cdr3_nt: TGCGCCAGCAGCGCGGACAGCCTGAACACTGAAGCTTTCTTT
cdr3_aa: CASSADSLNTEAFF

clone_size: few
j_call: TRBJ2-7
v_call: TRBV10-1
d_call: NA
cdr3_nt: TGCGCCAGCAGTGAGTCTGGACAGAGCTCCTACGAGCAGTACTTC
cdr3_aa: CASSESGQSSYEQYF

clone_size: NA
j_call: TRBJ2-7
v_call: TRBV4-1
d_call: TRBD2
cdr3_nt: TGCGCCAGCAGCCATATAGCGGGCCAGACCTACGAGCAGTACTTC
cdr3_aa: CASSHIAGQTYEQYF

clone_size: NA
j_call: TRBJ2-2
v_call: TRBV21-1
d_call: NA
cdr3_nt: TGTGCCAGCAGCTCGGAGGTGCCCACCGGGGAGCTGTTTTTT
cdr3_aa: CASSSEVPTGELFF

clone_size: NA
j_call: TRBJ2-3
v_call: TRBV19
d_call: TRBD1
cdr3_nt: TGTGCCAGTAGTATAGGGGGGACAGGGGCTAGCACAGATACGCAGTATTTT
cdr3_aa: CASSIGGTGASTDTQYF

clone_size: once
j_call: TRBJ2-5
v_call: TRBV4-1
d_call: NA
cdr3_nt: TGCGCCAGCAGCCAGACAGTGGCCGAGACCCAGTACTTC
cdr3_aa: CASSQTVAETQYF

clone_size: NA
j_call: TRBJ2-7
v_call: TRBV5-6
d_call: TRBD2
cdr3_nt: TGTGCCAGCAGCTTGTCAGTCATCGGGAGGGGACCCTACGAGCAGTACTTC
cdr3_aa: CASSLSVIGRGPYEQYF

clone_size: NA
j_call: TRBJ1-5
v_call: TRBV19
d_call: TRBD1
cdr3_nt: TGTGCCAGTAGTAGGACGACAGGGGCACCTCAGCCCCAGCATTTT
cdr3_aa: CASSRTTGAPQPQHF

clone_size: NA
j_call: TRBJ2-5
v_call: TRBV5-1
d_call: NA
cdr3_nt: TGCGCCAGCAGCTTAGGATCGTGGCTAGCTGAGGCCCAGTACTTC
cdr3_aa: CASSLGSWLAEAQYF

clone_size: NA
j_call: TRBJ2-7
v_call: TRBV6-1
d_call: NA
cdr3_nt: TGTGCCAGCCTTGCTGACGGGTACTCCTACGAGCAGTACTTC
cdr3_aa: CASLADGYSYEQYF

clone_size: few
j_call: TRBJ1-1
v_call: TRBV29-1
d_call: TRBD1
cdr3_nt: TGCAGCGTTACAGGGGGCGTCGCTGAAGCTTTCTTT
cdr3_aa: CSVTGGVAEAFF

clone_size: NA
j_call: TRBJ2-3
v_call: TRBV5-4
d_call: NA
cdr3_nt: TGTGCCAGCAGCTTTAGGGGGGGATTCACAGATACGCAGTATTTT
cdr3_aa: CASSFRGGFTDTQYF

clone_size: NA
j_call: TRBJ2-3
v_call: TRBV11-2
d_call: NA
cdr3_nt: TGTGCCAGCAGCAAAACTAGGACAAGCACAGATACGCAGTATTTT
cdr3_aa: CASSKTRTSTDTQYF

clone_size: NA
j_call: TRBJ1-2
v_call: TRBV11-1
d_call: TRBD1
cdr3_nt: TGTGCCAGCAGCTTGCAGACAGGGTCCTATGGCTACACCTTC
cdr3_aa: CASSLQTGSYGYTF

clone_size: NA
j_call: TRBJ1-4
v_call: TRBV18
d_call: NA
cdr3_nt: TGTGCCAGCTCACGAGTCCTATTGGATGAAAAACTGTTTTTT
cdr3_aa: CASSRVLLDEKLFF

clone_size: NA
j_call: TRBJ2-1
v_call: TRBV5-1
d_call: NA
cdr3_nt: TGCGCCAGCAGCTTTGCCTGGTCGACCTCCTACAATGAGCAGTTCTTC
cdr3_aa: CASSFAWSTSYNEQFF

clone_size: NA
j_call: TRBJ1-4
v_call: TRBV30
d_call: TRBD1
cdr3_nt: TGTGCCTGGGGAACAGGGGCCGAAAAACTGTTTTTT
cdr3_aa: CAWGTGAEKLFF

clone_size: NA
j_call: TRBJ1-5
v_call: TRBV27
d_call: NA
cdr3_nt: TGTGCCAGCAGTTTTCGGGGTGGGCATCAGCCCCAGCATTTT
cdr3_aa: CASSFRGGHQPQHF

clone_size: NA
j_call: TRBJ1-2
v_call: TRBV14
d_call: NA
cdr3_nt: TGTGCCAGCAGCCCAGTGGGGACCAGCCTTCAAACAGGCTACACCTTC
cdr3_aa: CASSPVGTSLQTGYTF

clone_size: once
j_call: TRBJ2-7
v_call: TRBV19
d_call: TRBD2
cdr3_nt: TGTGCCAGTAGCCCAGCGGGGGCCCCCTCCTACGAGCAGTACTTC
cdr3_aa: CASSPAGAPSYEQYF

clone_size: NA
j_call: TRBJ1-1
v_call: TRBV30
d_call: NA
cdr3_nt: TGTGCCTGGAGTGTACGAAGGAACACTGAAGCTTTCTTT
cdr3_aa: CAWSVRRNTEAFF

clone_size: NA
j_call: TRBJ2-2
v_call: TRBV19
d_call: TRBD1
cdr3_nt: TGTGCCAGTAGTATACAGGGGGCCGGCACCGGGGAGCTGTTTTTT
cdr3_aa: CASSIQGAGTGELFF

clone_size: NA
j_call: TRBJ2-7
v_call: TRBV5-1
d_call: NA
cdr3_nt: TGCGCCAGCAGCTTGGGACCGCGCGAGCAGTACTTC
cdr3_aa: CASSLGPREQYF

clone_size: NA
j_call: TRBJ2-1
v_call: TRBV9
d_call: NA
cdr3_nt: TGTGCCAGCAGCGTAGACAGGGCCTCCTACAATGAGCAGTTCTTC
cdr3_aa: CASSVDRASYNEQFF

clone_size: NA
j_call: TRBJ1-4
v_call: TRBV7-9
d_call: NA
cdr3_nt: TGTGCCAGCAGCCCACGGGCCTCTAATGAAAAACTGTTTTTT
cdr3_aa: CASSPRASNEKLFF

clone_size: NA
j_call: TRBJ2-7
v_call: TRBV7-2
d_call: NA
cdr3_nt: TGTGCCAGCAGCACACGACTCCTCCCATACGAGCAGTACTTC
cdr3_aa: CASSTRLLPYEQYF

clone_size: NA
j_call: TRBJ1-1
v_call: TRBV18
d_call: TRBD1
cdr3_nt: TGTGCCAGCTCACCGGGTACAGGGGCCCACACTGAAGCTTTCTTT
cdr3_aa: CASSPGTGAHTEAFF